The 32 T cell receptor beta chains listed next were all sequenced from one sample in a study of lymphopenia after photon versus proton radiotherapy. Sequencing was performed with immunoSEQ multiplex PCR; in TCRdb, only in-frame clones are kept and a portion is missing. The sample gives some 29,000 clones, roughly 87% of which show up once; 50% is in the top ten. Material: peripheral blood, obtained from a patient treated with proton-based radiotherapy. These receptors originate from a woman aged 55 to 70 with cholangiocarcinoma. Some clones in this sample may be carry-over from other donors' samples.

The chain uses TRBV7-9 and TRBJ2-5; 9 nucleotides agree with TRBD2. This CDR3 is built from 14 residues. The germline V gene encodes CDR1 SEHNR and CDR2 FQNEAQ (reference sequence). Trimming removed 5 bases from V and 6 bases from J; junction bases left unmatched: 7. The CDR3: CASSTGLARKTQYF. The CDR3, as DNA: TGTGCCAGCAGCACGGGACTAGCAAGAAAGACCCAGTACTTC.

The chain employs TRBV5-1 and TRBJ1-1; no reliable D call. CDR1 SGHRS and CDR2 YFSETQ come from the germline V gene. The CDR3 spans 12 residues. V was trimmed by 3 bases and J by 11 bases, leaving 14 bases between them. The CDR3: CASSSNALGAFF. The CDR3 DNA is TGCGCCAGCAGCTCAAACGCACTCGGGGCTTTCTTT.

This sequence joins TRBV5-5 and TRBJ1-1; D is uncertain. The CDR3 extends over 14 amino acids. V shed 6 bases and J shed 0 bases, with 12 bases lying between them. The germline gives CDR1 SGHKS, CDR2 YYEKEE (reference sequence). The CDR3 DNA sequence: TGTGCCAGCACCACGGTAGAGATGAACACTGAAGCTTTCTTT. Residues: CASTTVEMNTEAFF.

This rearrangement joins TRBV28 to TRBJ2-1; 8 bases fit TRBD2. The V segment lost 4 bases and the J segment 8 bases; nucleotides outside the gene matches: 13. In germline, CDR1 is MDHEN, CDR2 SYDVKM. This CDR3 is built from 16 residues. In DNA, the CDR3 is TGTGCCAGCAGTTCCTTCGGGGGACTAGTCATTGATGAGCAGTTCTTC. This sequence encodes CASSSFGGLVIDEQFF. The full variable domain, completed using reference TRBV28 and TRBJ2-1, is DVKVTQSSRYLVKRTGEKVFLECVQDMDHENMFWYRQDPGLGLRLIYFSYDVKMKEKGDIPEGYSVSREKKERFSLILESASTNQTSMYLCASSSFGGLVIDEQFFGPGTRLTVL.

This clone was detected only once. The V and J genes are TRBV5-1 and TRBJ2-1, with 8 bases matching TRBD2. Germline V lookup: CDR1 SGHRS, CDR2 YFSETQ. The trim removed 1 base at V and 4 bases at J, leaving 7 bases unmatched. The CDR3 runs 16 residues. CDR3 in DNA: TGCGCCAGCAGCTTGTCGGGAGGGAAGGCTTACAATGAGCAGTTCTTC. Its translation is CASSLSGGKAYNEQFF.

The chain joins TRBV5-1 to TRBJ2-3; tentative D call: TRBD1 (7 bases). The CDR3 totals 16 residues. The germline V gene has CDR1 SGHRS and CDR2 YFSETQ. V gave up 0 bases and J gave up 5 bases, with 16 bases separating them. CDR3 sequence: CASSLGGTVVGDTQYF. The CDR3 DNA follows: TGCGCCAGCAGCTTGGGCGGGACAGTAGTAGGAGATACGCAGTATTTT.

The genes are TRBV7-2 and TRBJ1-5; 11 bases are shared with TRBD1. CDR1 is SGHTA, CDR2 FQGNSA, per germline. The CDR3 length is 16 residues. The trim removed 5 bases at V and 1 base at J, leaving 4 bases unmatched. CDR3 nucleotides: TGTGCCAGCAGCCGCTGGACAGGGGGCAGCAATCAGCCCCAGCATTTT. Translating gives CASSRWTGGSNQPQHF.

The chain links TRBV2 to TRBJ1-1, with 7 bases that match TRBD1. CDR3 size: 13 residues. CDR1 and CDR2 (germline): SNHLY, FYNNEI. Germline trimming cut 4 bases from V and 2 bases from J; bases unmatched to any gene: 1. CDR3 sequence reads: CASSGDRNTEAFF. As DNA, the CDR3 is TGTGCCAGCAGTGGGGACAGAAACACTGAAGCTTTCTTT.

The CDR3 nucleotides are TGTGCCAGCAGCTCACGGATTGCAGGGGTCTCCGGCTACACCTTC. Protein product: CASSSRIAGVSGYTF. The chain carries TRBV7-9 and TRBJ1-2; a weak D match, TRBD1 (6 bases). Trimming stripped 4 bases from V and 8 bases from J, with 20 bases between. CDR3 length equals 15 residues. CDR1 SEHNR and CDR2 FQNEAQ come from the germline V gene (reference sequence).

This clone appeared once. V and J are TRBV27 and TRBJ1-4, with 7 bases lining up with TRBD1. Per germline, CDR1 MNHEY and CDR2 SMNVEV (reference sequence). Trimming took 4 bases from V and 5 from J; bases not matched to a gene: 4. The CDR3 sequence is 14 residues long. Here the CDR3 reads CASSSTGINEKLFF. The CDR3 DNA is TGTGCCAGCAGTTCGACAGGGATCAATGAAAAACTGTTTTTT.

The V call is TRBV2, the J call TRBJ1-6, with a possible D match to TRBD1 (6 bases). This CDR3 spans 16 amino acids. With 8 bases removed from V and 0 bases from J, the gap between germline ends came to 14 bases. Germline CDR1 and CDR2: SNHLY and FYNNEI. In DNA, the CDR3 is TGTGCCAGCCGGCAGGGGACGAGCTCCTATAATTCACCCCTCCACTTT. Translating it yields CASRQGTSSYNSPLHF.

The chain joins TRBV7-2 to TRBJ2-3, with 12 bases aligning to TRBD2. The CDR3 runs 16 residues. J gave up 2 bases and V 4 bases, and 4 bases lay outside the gene matches. Looked up from germline, CDR1 is SGHTA and CDR2 is FQGNSA. DNA for the CDR3: TGTGCCAGCAGCTCCGGACTAGCGGGACTCACAGATACGCAGTATTTT. Translating it yields CASSSGLAGLTDTQYF.

This chain joins TRBV7-9 and TRBJ1-4, with 7 bases identical to TRBD1. Germline V CDR1 and CDR2: SEHNR, FQNEAQ (reference sequence). Trimming took 4 bases from V and 4 from J; bases not matched to a gene: 3. This CDR3 comprises 14 residues. The CDR3 sequence is CASSSHRGNEKLFF. As DNA, the CDR3 is TGTGCCAGCAGCTCCCACAGGGGTAATGAAAAACTGTTTTTT. The full variable domain, rest sourced from reference TRBV7-9 and TRBJ1-4, is DTGVSQNPRHKITKRGQNVTFRCDPISEHNRLYWYRQTLGQGPEFLTYFQNEAQLEKSRLLSDRFSAERPKGSFSTLEIQRTEQGDSAMYLCASSSHRGNEKLFFGSGTQLSVL.

CDR3 bases: TGTGCCAGCAGTTACTCACGACTAGCATTCAAAGAGACCCAGTACTTC. Its translation: CASSYSRLAFKETQYF. This chain connects TRBV6-5 to TRBJ2-5; 7 bases are shared with TRBD2. Germline CDR1 MNHEY, CDR2 SVGAGI. With 0 bases clipped from V and 3 bases from J, the junction kept 7 bases outside the gene matches. The CDR3 contains 16 residues.

The sample holds a few counts of this clone. The V and J genes are TRBV27 and TRBJ2-1; perhaps TRBD2 as D (6 bases). Germline V gives CDR1 MNHEY, CDR2 SMNVEV (reference sequence). V was pared by 6 bases and J by 6 bases, with 21 bases between. The CDR3 is 16 residues long. CDR3 coding DNA: TGTGCCAGCAGGTCCGGCGGGGCGGGGTTACGCAATGAGCAGTTCTTC. Its translation: CASRSGGAGLRNEQFF.

CDR3 residues: CAISEFLGLGSEQYF. As DNA, the CDR3 is TGTGCCATCAGTGAGTTTCTGGGGCTTGGGTCCGAGCAGTACTTC. The J gene is TRBJ2-7, the V gene TRBV10-3; D is possibly TRBD1 (5 bases). Trimming removed 1 base from V and 6 bases from J, with 16 bases in between. CDR3 length: 15 residues. CDR1 is ENHRY and CDR2 is SYGVKD in the germline V gene.

The V and J genes are TRBV7-2 and TRBJ1-1; the D is unclear. V was shortened by 5 bases and J by 0 bases, with 10 bases between the two germline ends. Germline V gives CDR1 SGHTA, CDR2 FQGNSA. The CDR3 runs 14 residues. CDR3 sequence: CASSPGRVNTEAFF. As DNA, the CDR3 is TGTGCCAGCAGCCCAGGACGAGTGAACACTGAAGCTTTCTTT.

The rearrangement joins TRBV11-3 to TRBJ2-1; D is unclear. With 0 bases removed from V and 8 bases from J, the gap between germline ends came to 2 bases. The CDR3 is 11 amino acids. Germline CDR1 SGHNT, CDR2 YENEEA. CDR3 DNA: TGTGCCAGCAGCTTAGATTATGAGCAGTTCTTC. This codes for CASSLDYEQFF.

This chain joins TRBV5-6 and TRBJ2-5; 9 bases agree with TRBD2. The CDR3 totals 14 residues. Germline loops: CDR1 SGHDT, CDR2 YYEEEE. J was trimmed by 4 bases and V by 3 bases; bases with no gene match: 4. The CDR3, as DNA: TGTGCCAGCAGCTCCGGGACTAGCAGAGAGACCCAGTACTTC. Translating gives CASSSGTSRETQYF.

This chain links TRBV5-8 with TRBJ1-5, with a possible D match to TRBD1 (5 bases). Trimming took off 7 bases at V and 3 bases at J, with 20 bases between the two ends. The V gene's germline CDR1 is SGHTS and CDR2 YDEGEE. CDR3 size: 16 residues. The CDR3 here is CASGLGVAGINQPQHF. CDR3 DNA sequence: TGTGCCAGCGGCCTGGGGGTCGCGGGGATCAATCAGCCCCAGCATTTT.

V and J are TRBV27 and TRBJ1-1; D unresolved. V gave up 2 bases and J gave up 0 bases, with 4 bases separating them. Germline V lookup: CDR1 MNHEY, CDR2 SMNVEV (reference sequence). The CDR3 is 13 amino acids. The CDR3: CASSLALNTEAFF. For the CDR3, the DNA is TGTGCCAGCAGTTTAGCTCTGAACACTGAAGCTTTCTTT.

The chain couples TRBV6-5 to TRBJ1-3, with no clear D. Germline V gene sequence: CDR1 MNHEY, CDR2 SVGAGI. The V end was cut by 0 bases, the J end by 4 bases, with 4 bases between. This CDR3 spans 13 amino acids. The CDR3 region is CASSYSKGNTIYF. The CDR3 DNA reads TGTGCCAGCAGTTACTCGAAAGGAAACACCATATATTTT.

V and J are TRBV6-5 and TRBJ1-2; D ambiguous. This CDR3 spans 14 amino acids. Trimming took 2 bases from V and 2 from J, leaving 9 bases between them. Per the germline V gene, CDR1 is MNHEY and CDR2 is SVGAGI. CDR3 region: CASSYRVDNYGYTF. The CDR3 DNA is TGTGCCAGCAGTTACAGGGTAGACAACTATGGCTACACCTTC.

The chain recombines TRBV6-5 with TRBJ2-3; 7 bases fit TRBD2. The CDR3 sequence is 16 residues long. V lost 2 bases, J lost 0 bases, and 5 bases stayed unmatched. Germline values: CDR1 MNHEY, CDR2 SVGAGI. CDR3 sequence: CASSYGGSGSTDTQYF. The CDR3 nucleotides read TGTGCCAGCAGTTACGGTGGTAGCGGGAGCACAGATACGCAGTATTTT.

The CDR3 here is CASSNRVNTEAFF. The CDR3 nucleotides read TGTGCCAGCAGCAACAGGGTTAACACTGAAGCTTTCTTT. This chain uses TRBV27 with TRBJ1-1; D might be TRBD1 (6 bases). Germline CDR1 reads MNHEY; CDR2 reads SMNVEV (reference sequence). The CDR3 is made up of 13 amino acids. V was shortened by 6 bases and J by 2 bases, with 10 bases between the two germline ends.

This rearrangement joins TRBV10-3 to TRBJ2-5, with 7 bases identical to TRBD1. Germline V lookup: CDR1 ENHRY, CDR2 SYGVKD. V lost 4 bases, J lost 5 bases, and 4 bases stayed unmatched. This CDR3 comprises 13 residues. CDR3 bases: TGTGCCATCAGTGCAGGGGGTTATGAGACCCAGTACTTC. Encoded protein: CAISAGGYETQYF.

This rearrangement joins TRBV10-3 to TRBJ2-7; either TRBD1 or TRBD2 may fit D (7 bases each). CDR3 length equals 15 residues. V was cut by 2 bases and J by 7 bases, with 18 bases left in between. Per germline, CDR1 ENHRY and CDR2 SYGVKD. The CDR3 nucleotides are TGTGCCATCAGTGAGCCCAGGGGGGGAGCAGGGGAGCAGTACTTC. This sequence encodes CAISEPRGGAGEQYF.

V is TRBV7-2 and J is TRBJ2-7, with 7 bases lining up with TRBD1. Germline V lookup: CDR1 SGHTA, CDR2 FQGNSA. The V segment lost 5 bases and the J segment 7 bases; nucleotides outside the gene matches: 11. The length of the CDR3 is 14 residues. Here the CDR3 reads CASSREGTVGEQYF. The DNA for the CDR3 is TGTGCCAGCAGCCGAGAGGGGACAGTGGGTGAGCAGTACTTC.

This chain uses TRBV4-2 with TRBJ1-4; D unresolved. The CDR3 length is 16 residues. The V gene lost 4 bases and the J gene lost 14 bases, with 26 bases spanning the gap. In germline, CDR1 is LGHNA, CDR2 YNFKEQ. The CDR3 loop is CASSPHMPNPMKGLFF. For the CDR3, the DNA is TGTGCCAGCAGCCCCCATATGCCAAACCCAATGAAAGGGCTGTTTTTT.

In its sample, this clone was seen a few times. The V call is TRBV19, the J call TRBJ1-2, with TRBD1 identical over 12 bases. V lost 11 bases to trimming and J lost 8 bases; unmatched junction nucleotides: 12. CDR1 and CDR2 from the germline V gene are LNHDA and SQIVND (reference sequence). There are 14 residues in the CDR3. The DNA of the CDR3 is TGTGCCGGCTGGGGGACAGGGGGCGTTGGAGGCTACACCTTC. Protein sequence: CAGWGTGGVGGYTF.

The chain employs TRBV5-1 and TRBJ1-1; weak D call: TRBD1 (6 bases). The V end was cut by 0 bases, the J end by 0 bases, with 15 bases between. The CDR3 totals 17 residues. Germline assignment: CDR1 SGHRS and CDR2 YFSETQ. CDR3 DNA sequence: TGCGCCAGCAGCTTGGCCTGGGGGAGGGGGATGAACACTGAAGCTTTCTTT. Encoded protein: CASSLAWGRGMNTEAFF.

The rearrangement links TRBV30 to TRBJ1-1; 9 nucleotides line up with TRBD1. From germline, CDR1 is GTSNPN and CDR2 SVGIG (reference sequence). V lost 5 bases to trimming and J lost 11 bases; unmatched junction nucleotides: 12. The CDR3 length is 13 residues. For the CDR3, the DNA is TGTGCCTGGTCCGGGACAGGGACTCGGAGGGCTTTCTTT. Translating it yields CAWSGTGTRRAFF.